The T cell receptor (beta chain) under discussion was sequenced for a study of beta chain features in type 1 diabetes. V shed 0 bases and J shed 0 bases, with 6 bases lying between them. In germline, CDR1 is LGHNA, CDR2 YSLEER. The CDR3 length is 15 residues. TCRB transcripts that were expressed got sequenced, as all of the isolated RNA had been reverse transcribed. Measured with immunoSEQ multiplex PCR; TCRdb has only the in-frame clones, and not every one. Of 150,000 to 190,000 clones in the sample, 10% to 13% were seen once. Study-wide findings and caveats: TCRB CDR3s from Type 1 diabetes patients were moderately but significantly shorter in all four CD4+ subsets.

On this clone itself: Its antigen is not identified. Other DNA sequences within the sample encode an identical CDR3.

The V and J genes are TRBV4-3 and TRBJ1-5, with D hard to call. This receptor was obtained from a man aged 30 to 39 with type 1 diabetes. The sample was central memory CD4+ T cells from blood. CDR3 in amino acids: CASSQDGHSNQPQHF. CDR3 nucleotide sequence: TGCGCCAGCAGCCAAGATGGCCATAGCAATCAGCCCCAGCATTTT.